The rows below give T cell receptor beta chains drawn from one sample of a study of shared clonotypes between healthy human individuals. This table comes from immunoSEQ multiplex PCR, and its TCRdb copy is limited to in-frame clones, with some not included. The sample contains hundreds of thousands of clones, roughly 98% of which appear only once. Specimen: naive CD8+ T cells sorted from blood. The receptor source for this set is a man between 25 and 39 years old in good health. The CDR3 runs from the conserved cysteine through the conserved F or W. The order of the fields is D gene, J gene, clone size, V gene, CDR3 DNA, CDR3 protein. A D gene is named only where the DNA matches it firmly. Where a row states a size, it is once, few, many or the class of an expanded clone; other rows omit it.

NA | TRBJ1-4 | once | TRBV4-2 | TGTGCCAGCAGCCTTAGATGGGGTGCTAATGAAAAACTGTTTTTT | CASSLRWGANEKLFF
NA | TRBJ2-1 | NA | TRBV27 | TGTGCCAGCAGCAAAGGAAGGATGACCTTCAGGCAGTTCTTC | CASSKGRMTFRQFF
TRBD1 | TRBJ1-5 | NA | TRBV27 | TGTGCCAGCAGTTTCGACAGGGGGTATCAGCCCCAGCATTTT | CASSFDRGYQPQHF
NA | TRBJ2-5 | NA | TRBV5-1 | TGCGCCAGCAGCTCTAGAGCTGCGGTTTTGGGGGGAGAGACCCAGTACTTC | CASSSRAAVLGGETQYF
TRBD1 | TRBJ2-1 | once | TRBV7-7 | TGTGCCAGCAGCTTGGGACAGGGATACAATGAGCAGTTCTTC | CASSLGQGYNEQFF
TRBD2 | TRBJ2-7 | NA | TRBV27 | TGTGCCAGCAGTTTGGCGGGAGGGCCCTACGAGCAGTACTTC | CASSLAGGPYEQYF
TRBD1 | TRBJ1-4 | NA | TRBV2 | TGTGCCAGCACCGAGACGGACAGGGGGCTTGTTAATGAAAAACTGTTTTTT | CASTETDRGLVNEKLFF
NA | TRBJ2-7 | NA | TRBV7-9 | TGTGCCAGCAGCTTTGGCCTGTACGAGCAGTACTTC | CASSFGLYEQYF
TRBD2 | TRBJ2-3 | NA | TRBV29-1 | TGCAGCGTTGAAGTGCCTAGCGGGAGGTCGGTAGATACGCAGTATTTT | CSVEVPSGRSVDTQYF
NA | TRBJ2-7 | NA | TRBV27 | TGTGCCAGCAGGCAGGGGAGTTGGGCCCACGAGCAGTACTTC | CASRQGSWAHEQYF
TRBD1 | TRBJ2-7 | NA | TRBV5-1 | TGCGCCAGCAGCCCCCGGGACAGGGGGACCTACGAGCAGTACTTC | CASSPRDRGTYEQYF
NA | TRBJ2-1 | NA | TRBV27 | TGTGCCAGCACTTCTGAGTACAATGAGCAGTTCTTC | CASTSEYNEQFF
NA | TRBJ2-1 | NA | TRBV7-9 | TGTGCCAGCAGCCCCCCGCGCGCCAGGGCTACCTACAATGAGCAGTTCTTC | CASSPPRARATYNEQFF
TRBD2 | TRBJ2-3 | NA | TRBV19 | TGTGCCAGTAGAACTAGCGGGAGAGCCACAGATACGCAGTATTTT | CASRTSGRATDTQYF
TRBD2 | TRBJ2-1 | once | TRBV11-2 | TGTGCCAGCATAAGGACTAGCGTTAATGAGCAGTTCTTC | CASIRTSVNEQFF
TRBD2 | TRBJ2-1 | NA | TRBV7-6 | TGTGCCAGCAGCTCCGGGACTAGTCCCTACAATGAGCAGTTCTTC | CASSSGTSPYNEQFF
NA | TRBJ1-2 | NA | TRBV30 | TGTGCCTGGAGTGTAAGGCAGGCCAAGGATGGCTACACCTTC | CAWSVRQAKDGYTF